These 22 T cell receptor beta chains were sequenced from one sample in a study of cytomegalovirus exposure and HLA in healthy donors. The primer mix had 60 Vbeta and 13 Jbeta primers. Sequencing was performed with immunoSEQ multiplex PCR; in TCRdb, only in-frame clones are kept and a portion is missing. This table has some 200,000 clones, 77% appearing once. Material: PBMCs. Receptors originate from a female donor in good health and CMV-seronegative.

In its sample, this clone was seen once. The V gene is TRBV2, the J gene TRBJ1-5; possible D gene TRBD1, 6 bases. Trimming stripped 7 bases from V and 6 bases from J, with 13 bases between. Germline assignment: CDR1 SNHLY and CDR2 FYNNEI. The CDR3 totals 13 residues. The chain's CDR3 is CASIGRGTQPQHF. The CDR3 DNA follows: TGTGCCAGCATAGGCAGGGGCACTCAGCCCCAGCATTTT.

This chain links TRBV7-6 with TRBJ2-1; 7 bases agree with TRBD2. Germline lookup yields CDR1 SGHVS and CDR2 FNYEAQ. This CDR3 spans 12 amino acids. The V segment lost 9 bases and the J segment 5 bases; nucleotides outside the gene matches: 4. Here the CDR3 DNA reads TGTGCCAGTCAGCGGGGAGACAATGAGCAGTTCTTC. Protein product: CASQRGDNEQFF.

This chain links TRBV5-8 with TRBJ2-3; 14 bases are shared with TRBD2. V gave up 0 bases and J gave up 3 bases; unmatched junction bases: 6. This CDR3 has 18 residues. Per the germline V gene, CDR1 is SGHTS and CDR2 is YDEGEE. The chain's CDR3 is CASSLGTSGRIRTDTQYF. The CDR3 nucleotides are TGTGCCAGCAGCTTGGGGACTAGCGGGAGGATTAGGACAGATACGCAGTATTTT.

The chain combines TRBV5-8 with TRBJ2-7; D may be TRBD2 (5 bases). The ends were cut back, 4 bases at V and 5 bases at J, with 13 bases in the middle. CDR3 length equals 13 residues. CDR1 is SGHTS, CDR2 YDEGEE, per germline. CDR3 residues: CASSDTLGNEQYF. In nucleotides, the CDR3 is TGTGCCAGCAGCGATACCCTCGGGAACGAGCAGTACTTC.

The J gene is TRBJ2-5, the V gene TRBV9; tentatively, D is TRBD2 (6 bases). Trimming left V 2 bases short and J 1 base short, with 9 bases between. Germline V lookup: CDR1 SGDLS, CDR2 YYNGEE. The CDR3 has 14 residues. For the CDR3, the DNA is TGTGCCAGCAGCGTCGAGGGAGGCCAAGAGACCCAGTACTTC. It encodes CASSVEGGQETQYF.

The chain uses TRBV14 and TRBJ2-1, with 10 bases that match TRBD1. V trimming: 4 bases; J trimming: 6 bases; junction bases outside the gene matches: 12. The CDR3 extends over 17 amino acids. Germline V CDR1 and CDR2: SGHDN, FVKESK. CDR3 protein: CASSPIKTGGMINEQFF. The DNA of the CDR3 is TGTGCCAGCAGCCCCATAAAGACAGGGGGCATGATCAATGAGCAGTTCTTC.

CDR3 region: CASSVEIASGAGDEQFF. The CDR3 bases are TGTGCCAGCAGTGTTGAGATCGCTAGCGGGGCCGGGGATGAGCAGTTCTTC. The chain recombines TRBV6-1 with TRBJ2-1, with 9 bases fitting TRBD2. V lost 4 bases, J lost 8 bases, and 15 bases stayed unmatched. CDR3 length: 17 amino acids. Germline lookup yields CDR1 MNHNS and CDR2 SASEGT.

The CDR3 DNA is TGTGCCTGGAGTGTACCACCCCTCGGGCTAGCGGGAGACGAGCAGTACTTC. Translated, it gives CAWSVPPLGLAGDEQYF. The chain has TRBV30 and TRBJ2-7; 10 positions agree with TRBD2. Germline V lookup: CDR1 GTSNPN, CDR2 SVGIG (reference sequence). J gave up 5 bases and V 0 bases, and 13 bases lay outside the gene matches. The CDR3 consists of 17 residues.

The V call is TRBV6-4, the J call TRBJ2-1; TRBD1 agrees at 7 bases. The germline CDR1 and CDR2 sequences are MRHNA and SNTAGT. The CDR3 spans 13 residues. Losses at the gene ends were 6 bases for V and 6 bases for J; bases not matched to a gene: 5. CDR3 region: CASSPGQFNEQFF. The CDR3 DNA sequence: TGTGCCAGCAGCCCGGGACAGTTCAATGAGCAGTTCTTC.

The chain couples TRBV5-1 to TRBJ2-7; D might be TRBD1 (5 bases). Per germline, CDR1 SGHRS and CDR2 YFSETQ. The ends were cut back, 3 bases at V and 1 base at J, with 14 bases in the middle. This CDR3 is 15 amino acids long. CDR3 coding DNA: TGCGCCAGCAGCTCGACAGCCCCTTTTTCCTACGAGCAGTACTTC. Protein sequence: CASSSTAPFSYEQYF.

This clone occurred a few times. This chain connects TRBV6-1 to TRBJ2-3; TRBD2 matches at 10 bases. Germline V CDR1 and CDR2: MNHNS, SASEGT. The V and J ends lost 1 base and 6 bases, in that order; junction bases with no gene match: 4. The CDR3 extends over 15 amino acids. The CDR3 DNA reads TGTGCCAGCAGTGAAGAAGCGGGAGGGCCCGATACGCAGTATTTT. This sequence encodes CASSEEAGGPDTQYF.

This clone has only a few counts. The chain has TRBV28 and TRBJ2-7; TRBD1 is a possible D gene (6 bases). Trimming removed 6 bases at V and 4 bases at J, with 22 bases between. The CDR3 spans 16 residues. CDR1 is MDHEN and CDR2 is SYDVKM in the germline V gene. CDR3 in amino acids: CASRPRTGTGRYEQYF. CDR3 DNA: TGTGCCAGCAGACCACGAACAGGGACCGGCCGATACGAGCAGTACTTC. The whole variable domain, filled in from reference TRBV28 and TRBJ2-7, reads DVKVTQSSRYLVKRTGEKVFLECVQDMDHENMFWYRQDPGLGLRLIYFSYDVKMKEKGDIPEGYSVSREKKERFSLILESASTNQTSMYLCASRPRTGTGRYEQYFGPGTRLTVT.

The chain carries TRBV2 and TRBJ2-7, with TRBD1 matching over 11 bases. V lost 7 bases to trimming and J lost 8 bases; unmatched junction nucleotides: 7. The CDR3 spans 13 residues. The germline V gene has CDR1 SNHLY and CDR2 FYNNEI. CDR3 bases: TGTGCCAGCAATCAGGACAGGGGGCACCAGCAGTACTTC. It encodes CASNQDRGHQQYF.

The rearrangement joins TRBV5-1 to TRBJ2-5, with D possibly being TRBD2 (6 bases). From germline, CDR1 is SGHRS and CDR2 YFSETQ. The length of the CDR3 is 19 residues. Deletions cut 2 bases from V and 2 bases from J, with 25 bases between. DNA of the CDR3: TGCGCCAGCAGCTTTGCGCCGGGAGCGGGCGTATTTAGACAAGAGACCCAGTACTTC. This codes for CASSFAPGAGVFRQETQYF.

The chain links TRBV6-6 to TRBJ1-4; D gene ambiguous. Trimming removed 2 bases from V and 12 bases from J, with 7 bases in between. CDR3 length: 11 amino acids. Germline V gene data show CDR1 as MNHNY and CDR2 as SVGAGI (reference sequence). CDR3 DNA sequence: TGTGCCAGCAGTTACGGGCGGGAACTGTTTTTT. It is translated as CASSYGRELFF.

The rearrangement links TRBV4-2 to TRBJ2-1; 8 nucleotides match TRBD2. This CDR3 region has 13 residues. Trimming took 6 bases from V and 4 from J; bases not matched to a gene: 2. CDR1 and CDR2 (germline): LGHNA, YNFKEQ. The CDR3 here is CASRLAEYNEQFF. The DNA of the CDR3 is TGTGCCAGCAGACTAGCGGAGTACAATGAGCAGTTCTTC.

The gene calls are TRBV29-1 and TRBJ2-1, with 7 positions matching TRBD1. The CDR3 is 13 amino acids. Germline CDR1 reads SQVTM; CDR2 reads ANQGSEA. The trim removed 3 bases at V and 4 bases at J, leaving 3 bases unmatched. The CDR3 reads CSVEGTAYNEQFF. CDR3 sequence (DNA): TGCAGCGTTGAGGGGACAGCTTACAATGAGCAGTTCTTC.

V usage is TRBV11-2 and J usage is TRBJ1-1, with unresolved D. With 3 bases removed from V and 1 base from J, the gap between germline ends came to 6 bases. CDR1 and CDR2 (germline): SGHAT, FQNNGV. This CDR3 comprises 13 residues. The CDR3 DNA sequence: TGTGCCAGCAGCTTCGTAGAGAACACTGAAGCTTTCTTT. It is translated as CASSFVENTEAFF. The full variable domain, its missing parts supplied by reference TRBV11-2 and TRBJ1-1, is EAGVAQSPRYKIIEKRQSVAFWCNPISGHATLYWYQQILGQGPKLLIQFQNNGVVDDSQLPKDRFSAERLKGVDSTLKIQPAKLEDSAVYLCASSFVENTEAFFGQGTRLTVV.

The V gene is TRBV7-2, the J gene TRBJ1-2; perhaps TRBD1 as D (5 bases). The germline gives CDR1 SGHTA, CDR2 FQGNSA. Trimming left V 0 bases short and J 2 bases short, with 16 bases between. This CDR3 region has 17 residues. CDR3 coding DNA: TGTGCCAGCAGCTTAGCTCAGGGTCTGTTCTCCAACTATGGCTACACCTTC. This sequence encodes CASSLAQGLFSNYGYTF.

In this sample, this clone turned up once. This chain links TRBV5-4 with TRBJ1-1, with 7 bases aligning to TRBD1. V was clipped by 2 bases and J by 7 bases; unmatched bases: 8. CDR3 size: 14 residues. In germline, CDR1 is SGHNT, CDR2 YYREEE (reference sequence). In DNA form, the CDR3 reads TGTGCCAGCAGCTTAGAAGACCGGGACAGTGAAGCTTTCTTT. Protein sequence: CASSLEDRDSEAFF.

This chain connects TRBV11-2 to TRBJ1-1; no clear D. This CDR3 has 12 amino acids. V was pared by 1 base and J by 6 bases, with 6 bases between. In germline, CDR1 is SGHAT, CDR2 FQNNGV. The CDR3 reads CASSLASPEAFF. The CDR3 DNA is TGTGCCAGCAGCTTAGCCAGTCCTGAAGCTTTCTTT.

This clone was seen just once. The J gene is TRBJ1-1, the V gene TRBV12-5, with 7 bases matching TRBD1. This CDR3 is built from 13 residues. Germline values: CDR1 LGHNT, CDR2 FRNRAP. The V and J ends lost 5 bases and 7 bases, in that order; junction bases with no gene match: 7. Written as DNA, the CDR3 is TGTGCTAGTGGTACAGGGGCTAGGGGTGAAGCTTTCTTT. Translation: CASGTGARGEAFF.